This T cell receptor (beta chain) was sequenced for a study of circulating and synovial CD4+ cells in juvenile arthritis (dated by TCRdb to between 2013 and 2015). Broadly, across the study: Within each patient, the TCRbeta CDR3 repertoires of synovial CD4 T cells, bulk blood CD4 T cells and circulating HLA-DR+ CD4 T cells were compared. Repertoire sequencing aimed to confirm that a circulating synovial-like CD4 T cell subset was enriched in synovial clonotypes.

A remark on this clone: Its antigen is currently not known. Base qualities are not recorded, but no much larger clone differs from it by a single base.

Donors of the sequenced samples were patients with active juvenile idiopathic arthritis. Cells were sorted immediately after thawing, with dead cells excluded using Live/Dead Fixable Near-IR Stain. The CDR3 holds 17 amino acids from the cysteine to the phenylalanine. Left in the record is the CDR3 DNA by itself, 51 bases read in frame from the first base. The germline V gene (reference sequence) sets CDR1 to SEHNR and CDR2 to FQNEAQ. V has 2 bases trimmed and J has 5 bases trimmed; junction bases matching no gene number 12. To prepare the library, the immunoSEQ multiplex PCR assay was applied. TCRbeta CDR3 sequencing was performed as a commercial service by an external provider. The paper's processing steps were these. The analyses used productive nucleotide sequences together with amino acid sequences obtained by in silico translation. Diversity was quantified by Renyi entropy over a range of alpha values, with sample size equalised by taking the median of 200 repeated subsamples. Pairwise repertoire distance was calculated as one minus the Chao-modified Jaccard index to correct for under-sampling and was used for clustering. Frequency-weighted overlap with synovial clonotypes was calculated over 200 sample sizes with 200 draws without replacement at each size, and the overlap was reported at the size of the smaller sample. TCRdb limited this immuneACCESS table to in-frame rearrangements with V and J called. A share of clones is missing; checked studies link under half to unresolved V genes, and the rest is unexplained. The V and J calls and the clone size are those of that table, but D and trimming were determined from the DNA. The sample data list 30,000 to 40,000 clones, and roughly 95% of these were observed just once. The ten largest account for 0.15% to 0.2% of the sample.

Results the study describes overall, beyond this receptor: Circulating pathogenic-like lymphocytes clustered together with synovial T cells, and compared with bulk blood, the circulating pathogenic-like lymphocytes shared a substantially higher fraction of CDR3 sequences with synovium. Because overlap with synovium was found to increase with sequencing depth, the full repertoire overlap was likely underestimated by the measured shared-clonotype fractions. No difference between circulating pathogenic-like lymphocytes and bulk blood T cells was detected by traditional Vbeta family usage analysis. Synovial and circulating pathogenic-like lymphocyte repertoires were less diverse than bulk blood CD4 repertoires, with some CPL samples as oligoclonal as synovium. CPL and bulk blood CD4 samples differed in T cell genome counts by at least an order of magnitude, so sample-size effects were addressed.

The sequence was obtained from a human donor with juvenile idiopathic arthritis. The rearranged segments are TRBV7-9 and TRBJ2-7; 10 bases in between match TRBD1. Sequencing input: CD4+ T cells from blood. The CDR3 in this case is CASSLKVFGTGAHEQYF. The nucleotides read TGTGCCAGCAGCTTAAAGGTCTTCGGGACAGGGGCCCACGAGCAGTACTTC.